Sequencing of this TCR beta chain was carried out in a study of cytomegalovirus exposure and HLA in healthy donors. In its sample, this clone was seen a few times. This CDR3 is built from 14 residues. Germline lookup yields CDR1 SGHTA and CDR2 FQGTGA. With V trimmed by 8 bases and J by 3 bases, 4 bases remained unmatched. The PCR used 60 Vbeta and 13 Jbeta primers. Only in-frame clones appear in the TCRdb table, and some are missing; sequencing was by immunoSEQ multiplex PCR. The sample carries 100,000 to 150,000 clones, around 83% recorded once. The source of this sequence is a woman younger than 35 in good health and CMV-seropositive. V gene TRBV7-3 combines with J gene TRBJ2-3, with TRBD2 identical over 11 bases. Sample: PBMCs. The CDR3 loop is CASATSGGTDTQYF. In DNA form, the CDR3 reads TGTGCCAGCGCAACTAGCGGGGGTACAGATACGCAGTATTTT.